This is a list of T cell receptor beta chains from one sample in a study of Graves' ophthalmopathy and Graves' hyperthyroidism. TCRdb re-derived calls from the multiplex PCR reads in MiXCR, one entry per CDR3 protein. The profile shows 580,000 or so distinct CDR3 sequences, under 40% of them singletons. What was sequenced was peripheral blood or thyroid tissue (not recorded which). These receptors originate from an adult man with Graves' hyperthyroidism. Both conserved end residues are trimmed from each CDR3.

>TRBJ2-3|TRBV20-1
SVLLNTQY
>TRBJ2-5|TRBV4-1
ASSQSGDSGETQY
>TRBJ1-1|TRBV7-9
ASSSDWGNTDTEAF
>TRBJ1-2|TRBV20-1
SASGGRGGYT
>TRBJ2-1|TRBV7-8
ASSLVQYNEQF
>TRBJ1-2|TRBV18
ASSPRDRGNGYT
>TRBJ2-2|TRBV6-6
ASSYENTGELF
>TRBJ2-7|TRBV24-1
ATSRGDEQY
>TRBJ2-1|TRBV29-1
SAEGLAGASYNEQF
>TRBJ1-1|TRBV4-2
ASSQDQGRNAF
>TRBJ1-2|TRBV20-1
SARDIVGVSDYGYT
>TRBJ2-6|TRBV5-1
ASSLRIGQGGGVRSSGANVLT
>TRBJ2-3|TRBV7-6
ASSLELAGAWDTQY
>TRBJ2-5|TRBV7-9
ASSHDDRGSVRTQY
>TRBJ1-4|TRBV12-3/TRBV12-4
ASSPRGVNEKLF
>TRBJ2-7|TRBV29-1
GVTTGMIYEQY
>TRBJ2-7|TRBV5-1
ASSSSTGSYEQY
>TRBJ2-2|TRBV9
ASSLGQGELF
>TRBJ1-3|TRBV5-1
ASRQSSGNTIY
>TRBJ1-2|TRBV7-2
ASSLDPTGQAT
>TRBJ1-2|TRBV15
ATFDQYGYT
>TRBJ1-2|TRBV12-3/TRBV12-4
ASSFLTGGDGYT
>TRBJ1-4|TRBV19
ASSTPWTTTNEKLF
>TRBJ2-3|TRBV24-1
ATSERTGTDTQY
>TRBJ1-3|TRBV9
ASSVEQGGNTIY
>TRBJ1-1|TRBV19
ASSRAGSSYNEQF
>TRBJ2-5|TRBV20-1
SAGLAEEGETQY
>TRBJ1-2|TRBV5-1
ASSLVGTVNYGYT
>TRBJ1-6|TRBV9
ASSVGQENSPLH
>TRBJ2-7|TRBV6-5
ASSYSPLGMGSYEQY
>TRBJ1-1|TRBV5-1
ASRTTGLGATEAF
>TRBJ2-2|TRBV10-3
ASSYSIDSGFVNTGELF
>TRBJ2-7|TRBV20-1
SASDYDEQY
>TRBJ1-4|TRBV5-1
ASSLTETNEKLF
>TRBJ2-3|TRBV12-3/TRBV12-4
ASSPWTSSGTQY
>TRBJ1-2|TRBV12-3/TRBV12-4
ASSLNGQTSSSYT
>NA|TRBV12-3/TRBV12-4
ASSLAGGRLVEQF
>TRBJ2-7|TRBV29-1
SVRIRGDYEQY
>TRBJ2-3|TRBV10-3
ASSEYSGGTDTQY
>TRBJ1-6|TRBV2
ASIASLSSYNSPLH
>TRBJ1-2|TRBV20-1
SARPGTVSGYT
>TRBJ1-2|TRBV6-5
ASSYLEVGGFGYGYT
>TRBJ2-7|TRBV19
ASSQGNDEQY
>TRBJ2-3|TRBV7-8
ASSFSDTQY
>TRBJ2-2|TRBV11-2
ASSPARGSNTGELF
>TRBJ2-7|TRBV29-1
SVDPGTGGYEQY
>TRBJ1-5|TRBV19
ASRPDSGARNQPQH
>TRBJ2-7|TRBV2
AIQPTGRSYEQY
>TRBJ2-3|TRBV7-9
ASQEAGFSLGDTQY